This entry lists 21 T cell receptor beta chains sequenced from one sample in a study of blood T cell repertoires in COVID-19. Some clones are missing from TCRdb's copy, which holds only in-frame ones; the method was immunoSEQ multiplex PCR. This table has about 40,000 clones, roughly nine tenths appearing once. Sequencing used peripheral blood. These receptor sequences come from a woman aged 25 to 39 in a cohort sampled during active COVID-19.

In this sample, this clone turned up a few times. The rearrangement uses TRBV27 and TRBJ2-1, with TRBD2 as a possible D gene (6 bases). This CDR3 is built from 13 residues. The germline V gene encodes CDR1 MNHEY and CDR2 SMNVEV (reference sequence). V lost 5 bases and J lost 9, with 14 bases in between. This chain's CDR3 is CASSGGIRVEQFF. In DNA, the CDR3 is TGTGCCAGCAGTGGCGGGATTAGGGTTGAGCAGTTCTTC.

The genes are TRBV7-8 and TRBJ2-1; 11 bases match TRBD2. V shed 6 bases and J 1 base; nucleotides not matched to a gene: 17. CDR3 size: 20 residues. Germline V gene lookup returns CDR1 SGHVS and CDR2 FQNEAQ. The CDR3 spells CASRSGGVLAGGGSYNEQFF. As DNA, the CDR3 is TGTGCCAGCAGGTCGGGGGGGGTCCTAGCGGGAGGCGGGTCCTACAATGAGCAGTTCTTC.

The gene calls are TRBV6-2 or TRBV6-3 and TRBJ1-5; 7 bases are shared with TRBD1. J lost 7 bases, V lost 2 bases, and 5 bases had no gene match. CDR1 MNHEY and CDR2 SVGEGT come from the germline V gene. The CDR3 runs 14 residues. The CDR3 coding sequence is TGTGCCAGCAGTTACCGACAGGGAGAGCAGCCCCAGCATTTT. It codes for CASSYRQGEQPQHF.

This rearrangement joins TRBV13 to TRBJ2-3; D is uncertain. The CDR3 is 13 amino acids. Germline lookup yields CDR1 PRHDT and CDR2 FYEKMQ (reference sequence). Trimming shortened V by 0 bases and J by 6 bases, and 7 bases separated the two germline ends. The DNA of the CDR3 is TGTGCCAGCAGCTTAGGCCTCGAGGATACGCAGTATTTT. Its translation is CASSLGLEDTQYF. The entire variable domain, with the rest obtained from reference TRBV13 and TRBJ2-3, is as follows: AAGVIQSPRHLIKEKRETATLKCYPIPRHDTVYWYQQGPGQDPQFLISFYEKMQSDKGSIPDRFSAQQFSDYHSELNMSSLELGDSALYFCASSLGLEDTQYFGPGTRLTVL.

CDR3 region: CASSFTGGEQYF. The DNA of the CDR3 is TGTGCCAGCAGTTTTACAGGGGGCGAGCAGTACTTC. The V gene is TRBV7-2, the J gene TRBJ2-7; 8 nucleotides match TRBD1. This CDR3 is built from 12 residues. In germline, CDR1 is SGHTA, CDR2 FQGNSA. V trimming: 6 bases; J trimming: 6 bases; junction bases outside the gene matches: 4. Complete variable domain (other parts from reference TRBV7-2 and TRBJ2-7): GAGVSQSPSNKVTEKGKDVELRCDPISGHTALYWYRQSLGQGLEFLIYFQGNSAPDKSGLPSDRFSAERTGGSVSTLTIQRTQQEDSAVYLCASSFTGGEQYFGPGTRLTVT.

In its sample, this clone was seen once. The CDR3, as DNA: TGTGCCAGCAGTCCAAACATTGGGACAGAAAAGACCCAGTACTTC. It translates to CASSPNIGTEKTQYF. V gene TRBV27 combines with J gene TRBJ2-5, with 7 bases fitting TRBD1. The V segment lost 5 bases and the J segment 6 bases; nucleotides outside the gene matches: 12. The CDR3 totals 15 residues. The V gene's germline CDR1 is MNHEY and CDR2 SMNVEV (reference sequence).

This clone was seen more than once but under ten times. This chain joins TRBV7-3 and TRBJ2-7; 8 nucleotides align to TRBD1. The CDR3 length is 13 residues. Trimming at V came to 6 bases and at J to 3 bases, leaving 4 bases not matched to a gene. Germline CDR1 reads SGHTA; CDR2 reads FQGTGA. CDR3 loop: CASRRGQGYEQYF. The DNA of the CDR3 is TGTGCCAGCAGACGCGGACAGGGCTACGAGCAGTACTTC.

This clone occurred once. The chain links TRBV7-2 to TRBJ2-2; 10 bases fit TRBD2. The CDR3 is 16 amino acids. Germline V gene sequence: CDR1 SGHTA, CDR2 FQGNSA. V lost 5 bases, J lost 6 bases, and 9 bases stayed unmatched. CDR3 coding DNA: TGTGCCAGCAGCCCGGACAGGACTAGCGGTCCCGGGGAGCTGTTTTTT. Amino acids: CASSPDRTSGPGELFF.

This sequence joins TRBV27 and TRBJ2-7, with 9 positions matching TRBD1. CDR1 MNHEY and CDR2 SMNVEV come from the germline V gene (reference sequence). The CDR3 covers 14 residues. V gave up 4 bases and J gave up 5 bases; unmatched junction bases: 6. This chain's CDR3 is CASSSRQGVHEQYF. CDR3 sequence (DNA): TGTGCCAGCAGTTCCCGACAGGGGGTCCACGAGCAGTACTTC.

The chain uses TRBV6-1 and TRBJ1-6; 10 bases are shared with TRBD1. V shed 3 bases, J shed 10 bases, and the junction held 9 bases outside the gene matches. Per germline, CDR1 MNHNS and CDR2 SASEGT. The CDR3 is 16 residues long. CDR3 region: CASSESGTGARSPLHF. The CDR3, as DNA: TGTGCCAGCAGTGAGTCCGGGACAGGGGCTCGATCACCCCTCCACTTT.

The chain employs TRBV27 and TRBJ2-1, with 11 bases matching TRBD2. Germline V gene sequence: CDR1 MNHEY, CDR2 SMNVEV (reference sequence). The CDR3 has 17 amino acids. V lost 5 bases to trimming and J lost 0 bases; unmatched junction nucleotides: 6. CDR3 residues: CASSPRTSGRSYNEQFF. CDR3 in DNA: TGTGCCAGCAGTCCCAGGACTAGCGGGCGCTCCTACAATGAGCAGTTCTTC.

The DNA for the CDR3 is TGCAGCGTTTGGGACAGAAATGAAAAACTGTTTTTT. Its protein product is CSVWDRNEKLFF. The chain recombines TRBV29-1 with TRBJ1-4, with 7 bases identical to TRBD1. CDR1 is SQVTM, CDR2 ANQGSEA, per germline. There are 12 residues in the CDR3. V shed 5 bases and J 5 bases; nucleotides not matched to a gene: 2.

The rearrangement joins TRBV6-2 or TRBV6-3 to TRBJ2-1; 8 bases line up with TRBD2. V shed 2 bases and J 2 bases; nucleotides not matched to a gene: 2. The CDR3 spans 15 residues. Germline lookup yields CDR1 MNHEY and CDR2 SVGEGT. CDR3 sequence: CASSYPGGAYNEQFF. CDR3 bases: TGTGCCAGCAGTTACCCGGGGGGGGCCTACAATGAGCAGTTCTTC.

This clone has more than one count but fewer than ten. The chain has TRBV5-8 and TRBJ1-3, with TRBD1 matching 9 bases. The CDR3 consists of 15 residues. Germline V gene lookup returns CDR1 SGHTS and CDR2 YDEGEE. Germline trimming cut 3 bases from V and 3 bases from J; bases unmatched to any gene: 4. Written as DNA, the CDR3 is TGTGCCAGCAGCTGGGACAGGGTTTTTGGAAACACCATATATTTT. Amino acids: CASSWDRVFGNTIYF.

The chain joins TRBV30 to TRBJ1-2, with 8 positions matching TRBD1. V was clipped by 4 bases and J by 3 bases; unmatched bases: 16. Germline V gives CDR1 GTSNPN, CDR2 SVGIG (reference sequence). This CDR3 spans 17 amino acids. The CDR3 is CAWNLWLTGEKHYGYTF. The CDR3 nucleotides are TGTGCCTGGAATTTGTGGTTGACAGGGGAGAAACACTATGGCTACACCTTC.

The chain combines TRBV9 with TRBJ2-1; D call uncertain. The CDR3 length is 15 residues. Germline CDR1 reads SGDLS; CDR2 reads YYNGEE. V was shortened by 4 bases and J by 7 bases, with 18 bases between the two germline ends. The CDR3 protein is CASSPVESSRNEQFF. The DNA for the CDR3 is TGTGCCAGCAGCCCGGTGGAGAGTAGTCGGAATGAGCAGTTCTTC.

The rearrangement links TRBV5-1 to TRBJ2-7, with 10 bases matching TRBD2. The V gene's germline CDR1 is SGHRS and CDR2 YFSETQ. The CDR3 consists of 14 residues. J lost 6 bases, V lost 2 bases, and 5 bases had no gene match. The CDR3 protein is CASSLAGGPPEQYF. Written as DNA, the CDR3 is TGCGCCAGCAGCTTAGCGGGAGGGCCCCCCGAGCAGTACTTC.

The rearrangement links TRBV11-2 to TRBJ1-1; D is undetermined. From germline, CDR1 is SGHAT and CDR2 FQNNGV. The length of the CDR3 is 14 residues. V dropped 5 bases and J dropped 1 base, with 11 bases sitting between them. This CDR3 reads CASSNRPGNTEAFF. The CDR3 nucleotides are TGTGCCAGCAGCAACCGACCGGGGAACACTGAAGCTTTCTTT. The variable domain in full, completed from reference TRBV11-2 and TRBJ1-1, reads EAGVAQSPRYKIIEKRQSVAFWCNPISGHATLYWYQQILGQGPKLLIQFQNNGVVDDSQLPKDRFSAERLKGVDSTLKIQPAKLEDSAVYLCASSNRPGNTEAFFGQGTRLTVV.

This chain connects TRBV5-4 to TRBJ1-6, with D unclear. Germline CDR1 is SGHNT and CDR2 is YYREEE (reference sequence). This CDR3 is built from 16 residues. V was trimmed by 4 bases and J by 0 bases, leaving 11 bases between them. CDR3 loop: CASSRGLDSYNSPLHF. The CDR3 DNA reads TGTGCCAGCAGCCGAGGGCTGGACTCCTATAATTCACCCCTCCACTTT.

The gene calls are TRBV5-1 and TRBJ2-7; 15 bases agree with TRBD2. Germline CDR1 reads SGHRS; CDR2 reads YFSETQ. The CDR3 has 18 residues. J gave up 1 base and V 3 bases, and 8 bases lay outside the gene matches. The CDR3 here is CASSSEGLAGGTSYEQYF. CDR3 DNA sequence: TGCGCCAGCAGCTCCGAGGGACTAGCGGGAGGTACTTCCTACGAGCAGTACTTC.

This clone has a single count. The chain carries TRBV2 and TRBJ2-5, with D perhaps matching TRBD1 (7 bases). The CDR3 has 15 residues. Per germline, CDR1 SNHLY and CDR2 FYNNEI. Trimming cost V 8 bases and J 2 bases, with 18 bases left between them. In DNA form, the CDR3 reads TGTGCCAGCCGAGAAGGGGGCGCGGGGCAAGAGACCCAGTACTTC. Translating gives CASREGGAGQETQYF.